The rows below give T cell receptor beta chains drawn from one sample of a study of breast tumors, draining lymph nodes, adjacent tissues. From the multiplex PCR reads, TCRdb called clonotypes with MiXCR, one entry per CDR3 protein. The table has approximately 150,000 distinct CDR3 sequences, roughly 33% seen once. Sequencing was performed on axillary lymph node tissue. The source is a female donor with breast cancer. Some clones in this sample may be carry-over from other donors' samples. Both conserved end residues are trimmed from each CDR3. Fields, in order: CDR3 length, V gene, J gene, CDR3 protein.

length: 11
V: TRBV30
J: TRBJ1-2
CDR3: AWSRQRNYGYT

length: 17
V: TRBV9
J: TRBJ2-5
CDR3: ASSPSILAGGLAEETQY

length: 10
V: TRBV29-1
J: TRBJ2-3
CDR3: SVAGFTDTQY

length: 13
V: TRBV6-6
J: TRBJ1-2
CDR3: ASSQPGQGNYGYT

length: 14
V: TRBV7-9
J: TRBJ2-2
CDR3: ASSSRQGAGTGELF

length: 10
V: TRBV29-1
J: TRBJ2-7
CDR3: SVGQGAHEQY

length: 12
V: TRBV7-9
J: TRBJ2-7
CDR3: ASSLRQEGHEQY

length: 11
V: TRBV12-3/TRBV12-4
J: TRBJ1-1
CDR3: ASSLVGQRQAF

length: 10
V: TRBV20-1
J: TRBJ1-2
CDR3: SATGREDGYT

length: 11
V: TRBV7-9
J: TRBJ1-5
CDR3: ASSDQGGQPQH

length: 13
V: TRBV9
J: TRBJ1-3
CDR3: ASSVGQLSGNTIY

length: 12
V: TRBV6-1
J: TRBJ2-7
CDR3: ASRESVGLHEQY

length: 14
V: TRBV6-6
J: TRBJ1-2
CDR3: ASSKSAARGPYGYT

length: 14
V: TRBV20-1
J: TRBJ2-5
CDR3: SVRDLSPTYQEIQY

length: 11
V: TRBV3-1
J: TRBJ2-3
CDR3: ASSQDFTDTQY